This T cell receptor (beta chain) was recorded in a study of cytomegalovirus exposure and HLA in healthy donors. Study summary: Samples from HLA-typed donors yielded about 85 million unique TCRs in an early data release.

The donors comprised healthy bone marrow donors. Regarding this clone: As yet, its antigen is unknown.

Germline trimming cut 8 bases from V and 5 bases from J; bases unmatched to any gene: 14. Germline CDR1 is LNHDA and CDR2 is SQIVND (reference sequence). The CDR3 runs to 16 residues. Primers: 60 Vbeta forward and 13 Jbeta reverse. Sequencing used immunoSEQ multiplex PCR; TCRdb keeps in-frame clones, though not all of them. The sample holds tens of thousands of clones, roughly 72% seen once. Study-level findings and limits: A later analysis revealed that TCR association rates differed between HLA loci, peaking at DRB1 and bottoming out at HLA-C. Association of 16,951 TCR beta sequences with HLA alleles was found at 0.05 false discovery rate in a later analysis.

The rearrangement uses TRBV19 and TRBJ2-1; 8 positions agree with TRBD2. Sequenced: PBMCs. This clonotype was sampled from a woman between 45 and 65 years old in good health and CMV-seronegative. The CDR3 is CASGARGREGNNEQFF. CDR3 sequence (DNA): TGTGCCAGTGGGGCCAGGGGACGGGAGGGAAACAATGAGCAGTTCTTC.